One and the same sample provided the 30 T cell receptor beta chains below, sequenced in a study of T cell repertoires in cytomegalovirus infection (dated by TCRdb to 2018 to 2020). TCRdb shows the sequencer as Illumina HiSeq 1500. TCRdb trimmed public reads at Q25 via fastp, called clones via MiXCR and kept in-frame beta chains. Identical CDR3 protein sequences are pooled into one entry, listed with their most common genes and DNA. The sample includes 450,000 to 600,000 distinct CDR3 sequences, with roughly 10% observed a single time. The ten largest clones take up about a tenth of the sample. The sequenced sample consisted of PBMCs. The receptors stem from a human donor in good health (CMV status not recorded). Some clones in this sample may be carry-over from other donors' samples.

This clonotype was detected many times. The chain joins TRBV19 to TRBJ1-6; D is possibly TRBD1 (6 bases). V gave up 5 bases and J gave up 7 bases, with 15 bases separating them. CDR3 length equals 15 residues. Germline CDR1 and CDR2: LNHDA and SQIVND (reference sequence). CDR3 nucleotide sequence: TGTGCCAGTAGTTTCGGGACAACAGGAAATTCACCCCTCCACTTT. Translated, it gives CASSFGTTGNSPLHF. The whole variable domain, remainder taken from reference TRBV19 and TRBJ1-6, is DGGITQSPKYLFRKEGQNVTLSCEQNLNHDAMYWYRQDPGQGLRLIYYSQIVNDFQKGDIAEGYSVSREKKESFPLTVTSAQKNPTAFYLCASSFGTTGNSPLHFGNGTRLTVT.

This clonotype was seen at least ten times. This chain links TRBV7-3 with TRBJ1-2, with 12 bases that match TRBD1. The CDR3 covers 18 residues. V dropped 1 base and J dropped 8; count of bases not matched to a gene: 14. Germline-derived CDR1 and CDR2 are SGHTA and FQGTGA. The CDR3 is CASSLNIGTGGALKGYTF. The CDR3 bases are TGTGCCAGCAGCTTAAATATCGGGACAGGGGGCGCGTTGAAGGGCTACACCTTC. The full variable domain, completed using reference TRBV7-3 and TRBJ1-2, is GAGVSQTPSNKVTEKGKYVELRCDPISGHTALYWYRQSLGQGPEFLIYFQGTGAADDSGLPNDRFFAVRPEGSVSTLKIQRTERGDSAVYLCASSLNIGTGGALKGYTFGSGTRLTVV.

The chain has TRBV11-2 and TRBJ1-4; D unresolved. The CDR3 covers 14 residues. CDR1 is SGHAT, CDR2 FQNNGV, per germline. The V end lost 3 bases, the J end lost 3 bases, and 8 bases lay between the germline ends. The CDR3 DNA is TGTGCCAGCAGCTTTCGACTCTCTAATGAAAAACTGTTTTTT. Translation: CASSFRLSNEKLFF.

V is TRBV12-3 or TRBV12-4 and J is TRBJ2-5; TRBD1 might be the D (6 bases). V was trimmed by 3 bases and J by 1 base, leaving 9 bases between them. The CDR3 has 14 amino acids. CDR3 DNA: TGTGCCAGCAGTTTTTCCAGGGGCCAAGAGACCCAGTACTTC. Translated: CASSFSRGQETQYF.

This clonotype showed up just a few times. The V call is TRBV5-4, the J call TRBJ2-4; D gene unclear. Trimming pared 2 bases from V and 6 bases from J, leaving 6 bases between. The CDR3 has 12 residues. Germline V gene data show CDR1 as SGHNT and CDR2 as YYREEE (reference sequence). CDR3: CASSFKLNIQYF. Written as DNA, the CDR3 is TGTGCCAGCAGCTTTAAACTAAACATTCAGTACTTC.

This clonotype appeared many times. V gene TRBV7-8 combines with J gene TRBJ1-1; 8 bases are shared with TRBD1. Per the germline V gene, CDR1 is SGHVS and CDR2 is FQNEAQ. V was pared by 2 bases and J by 0 bases, with 8 bases of the junction left unmatched. The CDR3 loop spans 17 amino acids. The CDR3 spells CASSLNPQGAMNTEAFF. The CDR3 DNA reads as TGTGCCAGCAGCTTAAACCCCCAGGGGGCGATGAACACTGAAGCTTTCTTT.

J is TRBJ1-4 and V is TRBV2, with TRBD1 matching over 9 bases. After removal of 0 bases from V and 4 bases from J, the junction contained 15 bases not matched to a gene. The CDR3 contains 20 residues. In germline, CDR1 is SNHLY, CDR2 FYNNEI. The chain's CDR3 is CASSEAGDRDFRRGNEKLFF. The CDR3 DNA reads TGTGCCAGCAGTGAAGCGGGGGACAGGGATTTCCGGAGGGGTAATGAAAAACTGTTTTTT.

This clonotype appeared many times. The V gene is TRBV12-3 or TRBV12-4, the J gene TRBJ1-4; 8 bases map to TRBD1. This CDR3 is built from 14 residues. The ends lost 6 bases at V and 6 bases at J; junction bases unmatched: 6. The CDR3: CASSQGARDEKLFF. The CDR3 DNA sequence: TGTGCCAGCAGCCAGGGGGCGCGGGATGAAAAACTGTTTTTT.

Of note for this clonotype: At one boundary the junction diverges from the germline segment, which might be a read error. V is TRBV4-1 and J is TRBJ2-2; maybe TRBD1 (6 bases). This CDR3 has 13 amino acids. Germline V gene data show CDR1 as MGHRA and CDR2 as YSYEKL. CDR3 amino acids: CASSGHRAGELFF. In DNA, the CDR3 is TGTGCCAGCAGCGGTCACAGGGCCGGGGAGCTGTTTTTT.

This clonotype was observed at least ten times. The chain carries TRBV12-3 or TRBV12-4 and TRBJ2-1, with 8 bases matching TRBD2. CDR3 length: 15 amino acids. Trimming took 5 bases from V and 2 from J; bases not matched to a gene: 5. The CDR3 bases are TGTGCCAGCAGTAAAGCGGGAGTCCCCTACAATGAGCAGTTCTTC. Its protein product is CASSKAGVPYNEQFF.

This clonotype was observed a handful of times. This sequence joins TRBV3-1 and TRBJ2-7, with D possibly being TRBD1 or TRBD2 (7 bases each). Looked up from germline, CDR1 is LGHDT and CDR2 is YNNKEL (reference sequence). The V end was cut by 7 bases, the J end by 0 bases, with 16 bases between. The CDR3 sequence is 15 residues long. CDR3 nucleotides: TGTGCCAGCACCAGGGGGGGGGGCGGCTCCTACGAGCAGTACTTC. This codes for CASTRGGGGSYEQYF.

This clonotype occurred many times. The chain links TRBV7-6 to TRBJ1-1; 7 bases align to TRBD1. Germline CDR1 reads SGHVS; CDR2 reads FNYEAQ. V gave up 4 bases and J gave up 2 bases; unmatched junction bases: 7. CDR3 size: 15 residues. The CDR3 region has the DNA TGTGCCAGCAGCTCCCCAAACAGGGGCAACACTGAAGCTTTCTTT. This gives the protein CASSSPNRGNTEAFF.

This sequence joins TRBV19 and TRBJ2-7; D may be TRBD2 (6 bases). The V end lost 8 bases, the J end lost 1 base, and 12 bases lay between the germline ends. Germline CDR1 reads LNHDA; CDR2 reads SQIVND (reference sequence). The CDR3 runs 13 residues. In DNA, the CDR3 is TGTGCCAGTCGGGACTCTGCTTCCTACGAGCAGTACTTC. Translated: CASRDSASYEQYF.

This clonotype was detected ten times or more. The chain links TRBV5-6 to TRBJ2-5; TRBD2 might be the D (5 bases). The V gene lost 0 bases and the J gene lost 1 base, with 16 bases spanning the gap. The CDR3 totals 17 residues. Germline V gives CDR1 SGHDT, CDR2 YYEEEE. The CDR3 is CASSLDEGNHFQETQYF. In DNA, the CDR3 is TGTGCCAGCAGCTTGGACGAGGGAAATCACTTCCAAGAGACCCAGTACTTC.

This clonotype was seen many times. This rearrangement joins TRBV7-3 to TRBJ1-1; weak D call: TRBD1 (5 bases). Germline V gene lookup returns CDR1 SGHTA and CDR2 FQGTGA. CDR3 length equals 13 residues. The V end was cut by 4 bases, the J end by 11 bases, with 17 bases between. The CDR3 region has the DNA TGTGCCAGCAGCTCAAGTCCGGGGGAAGGTGCTTTCTTT. This translates into CASSSSPGEGAFF.

V gene TRBV29-1 combines with J gene TRBJ2-2; 7 nucleotides line up with TRBD2. The CDR3 contains 16 residues. Germline CDR1 is SQVTM and CDR2 is ANQGSEA. The J segment lost 3 bases and the V segment lost 3 bases, leaving 10 bases of the junction unmatched. In DNA, the CDR3 is TGCAGCGTTGAGTTGCGCGGGAGAGAAGACACCGGGGAGCTGTTTTTT. This sequence encodes CSVELRGREDTGELFF.

This clonotype was picked up many times. For the CDR3, the DNA is TGTGCCAGCAGCTTAATACACGGGGGCGAAGAAAACACCATATATTTT. It translates to CASSLIHGGEENTIYF. The chain combines TRBV7-6 with TRBJ1-3; possibly TRBD1 for D (6 bases). The germline gives CDR1 SGHVS, CDR2 FNYEAQ. The V gene lost 2 bases and the J gene lost 6 bases, with 17 bases spanning the gap. CDR3 size: 16 residues.

V and J are TRBV14 and TRBJ1-6, with D possibly TRBD1 on 6 matching bases. This CDR3 region has 15 residues. Germline CDR1 reads SGHDN; CDR2 reads FVKESK. Deletions cut 4 bases from V and 7 bases from J, with 14 bases between. The CDR3 DNA follows: TGTGCCAGCAGCCTCAAACAGGGCCGAAATTCACCCCTCCACTTT. Translation: CASSLKQGRNSPLHF.

This clonotype was observed many times. The chain is built from TRBV7-9 and TRBJ1-1; 7 nucleotides align to TRBD1. CDR3 length: 14 residues. Germline lookup yields CDR1 SEHNR and CDR2 FQNEAQ (reference sequence). V lost 1 base, J lost 4 bases, and 3 bases stayed unmatched. The chain's CDR3 is CASSLETGSTEAFF. The CDR3 DNA reads as TGTGCCAGCAGCTTAGAGACAGGGAGCACTGAAGCTTTCTTT.

In this sample, this clonotype turned up many times. The chain couples TRBV4-1 to TRBJ1-2; D is unresolved. Germline V gene data show CDR1 as MGHRA and CDR2 as YSYEKL. Trimming removed 1 base from V and 3 bases from J, with 9 bases in between. This CDR3 region has 14 residues. The CDR3 protein is CASSQGLSHYGYTF. The CDR3 DNA reads as TGCGCCAGCAGCCAAGGATTATCCCACTATGGCTACACCTTC.

This clonotype was detected only a few times. The chain recombines TRBV20-1 with TRBJ2-7; 11 bases agree with TRBD2. The CDR3 is made up of 14 amino acids. V shed 3 bases and J 2 bases; nucleotides not matched to a gene: 3. In germline, CDR1 is DFQATT, CDR2 SNEGSKA (reference sequence). The CDR3, as DNA: TGCAGTGCTAGTAGCGGGAGGGGAACCTACGAGCAGTACTTC. It is translated as CSASSGRGTYEQYF.

Remarks on this clonotype: This sequence may be a read error, since a much larger clone differs from it by one base. As DNA, the CDR3 is TGTGCCAGCAGTGGGGGGCCGGACACTGAAGCTTCCTTT. It yields the protein CASSGGPDTEASF. The rearrangement uses TRBV7-3 and TRBJ1-1; maybe TRBD1 (6 bases). The length of the CDR3 is 13 residues. Germline V gives CDR1 SGHTA, CDR2 FQGTGA. Using reference TRBV7-3 and TRBJ1-1 for the parts outside the CDR3, the full variable domain is GAGVSQTPSNKVTEKGKYVELRCDPISGHTALYWYRQSLGQGPEFLIYFQGTGAADDSGLPNDRFFAVRPEGSVSTLKIQRTERGDSAVYLCASSGGPDTEASFGQGTRLTVV.

This clonotype showed up many times. For the CDR3, the DNA is TGTGCCAGCTCACCGGCCGTGAGGAGGGGCGTGGGGACTGAAGCTTTCTTT. Translating gives CASSPAVRRGVGTEAFF. The chain employs TRBV18 and TRBJ1-1; tentatively, D is TRBD1 (5 bases). The CDR3 sequence is 17 residues long. In germline, CDR1 is KGHSH, CDR2 LQKENI. Trimming left V 3 bases short and J 5 bases short, with 22 bases between.

The rearrangement uses TRBV12-3 or TRBV12-4 and TRBJ2-1, with 8 bases fitting TRBD2. There are 13 residues in the CDR3. J gave up 13 bases and V 1 base, and 6 bases lay outside the gene matches. The CDR3 region has the DNA TGTGCCAGCAGTTTAGGTAGCGGGGCCGAACAGTTCTTC. Translating gives CASSLGSGAEQFF.

This rearrangement joins TRBV7-2 to TRBJ2-5; 13 positions agree with TRBD2. The germline CDR1 and CDR2 sequences are SGHTA and FQGNSA. This CDR3 is built from 16 residues. V lost 5 bases, J lost 5 bases, and 8 bases stayed unmatched. The CDR3 region has the DNA TGTGCCAGCAGCCTCTTTGGACTAGCGGGAGCGGAGACCCAGTACTTC. It encodes CASSLFGLAGAETQYF.

The chain combines TRBV19 with TRBJ1-5, with TRBD1 matching 8 bases. Germline V gene sequence: CDR1 LNHDA, CDR2 SQIVND (reference sequence). The CDR3 contains 14 residues. V lost 6 bases and J lost 5; bases outside the gene matches: 6. Here the CDR3 reads CASRDRVIYQPQHF. CDR3 DNA: TGTGCCAGTAGGGACAGGGTGATCTATCAGCCCCAGCATTTT.

This clonotype was recorded at least ten times. The rearrangement links TRBV15 to TRBJ2-7; TRBD1 matches at 8 bases. The CDR3 loop spans 15 amino acids. Germline lookup yields CDR1 LNHNV and CDR2 YYDKDF (reference sequence). V was clipped by 5 bases and J by 4 bases; unmatched bases: 10. CDR3 DNA sequence: TGTGCCACCAGCTTCCGCGGGACAGGTCTTTACGAGCAGTACTTC. It translates to CATSFRGTGLYEQYF.

The table lists this clonotype with many counts. The CDR3 DNA reads as TGTGCCAGCAGCCAAGAAGCGGGGAAATCTACTACGCAGTATTTT. It translates to CASSQEAGKSTTQYF. The V and J genes are TRBV7-3 and TRBJ2-3; 7 positions match TRBD2. Germline lookup yields CDR1 SGHTA and CDR2 FQGTGA. The CDR3 is 15 amino acids. V trimming: 5 bases; J trimming: 8 bases; junction bases outside the gene matches: 13.

This clonotype was detected ten times or more. The rearrangement joins TRBV12-3 or TRBV12-4 to TRBJ2-3; no definite D call. Between the trimmed V and J ends, which lost 7 bases and 7 bases, there was a span of 12 bases. The CDR3 totals 12 residues. DNA of the CDR3: TGTGCCAGCATCGGACCGACGAATACGCAGTATTTT. Amino acid sequence: CASIGPTNTQYF.

This clonotype was counted only a few times. The chain is built from TRBV29-1 and TRBJ2-5; 9 positions match TRBD1. The trim removed 3 bases at V and 10 bases at J, leaving 3 bases unmatched. Per germline, CDR1 SQVTM and CDR2 ANQGSEA. The CDR3 contains 11 residues. DNA of the CDR3: TGCAGCGTTGACCGGACAGGGGACCAGTACTTC. Translated: CSVDRTGDQYF.